Listed below are T cell receptor beta chains from one sample, sequenced in a study of T cells in Graves' hyperthyroidism and ophthalmopathy. TCRdb called the multiplex PCR reads again in MiXCR, with one record for every CDR3 protein. The table has around 340,000 distinct CDR3 sequences, around a sixth seen once. Sequenced: blood. These receptors were taken from a man aged 25-45 years with Graves' hyperthyroidism. CDR3s include the opening cysteine and the closing phenylalanine or tryptophan. D genes are given only for firm matches. Clone size is not always given. Where it is, it says once, few, many or a class for expanded clones.

TRBV3-1	many	NA	TRBJ2-2	CASSQEVVYAGELFF	TGTGCCAGCAGCCAAGAGGTAGTCTACGCCGGGGAGCTGTTTTTT
TRBV19	few	TRBD1	TRBJ1-1	CASSIKGQGADTEAFF	TGTGCCAGTAGTATCAAGGGACAGGGGGCCGACACTGAAGCTTTCTTT
TRBV5-5	few	NA	TRBJ1-2	CASSLDGAAYGYTF	TGTGCCAGCAGCTTGGATGGGGCAGCCTATGGCTACACCTTC
TRBV6-1	NA	TRBD1	TRBJ1-1	CASGPSGQDNTEAFF	TGTGCCAGCGGGCCCTCGGGACAGGATAACACTGAAGCTTTCTTT
TRBV3-1	many	NA	TRBJ2-2	CASSQGVVTGELFF	TGTGCCAGCAGCCAGGGAGTGGTAACCGGGGAGCTGTTTTTT
TRBV6-5	few	NA	TRBJ1-3	CASSYTHSRNSGNTIYF	TGTGCCAGCAGTTACACACACTCCAGGAACTCTGGAAACACCATATATTTT
TRBV4-1	NA	NA	TRBJ2-1	CASSRNEVGHEQFF	TGCGCCAGCAGCCGAAATGAGGTGGGGCATGAGCAGTTCTTC
TRBV20-1	few	NA	TRBJ2-5	CSARGWPGQETQYF	TGCAGTGCTAGAGGATGGCCAGGCCAAGAGACCCAGTACTTC
TRBV9	NA	TRBD2	TRBJ2-2	CASSERLAGVGGVGELFF	TGTGCCAGCAGCGAAAGACTAGCGGGAGTTGGGGGAGTCGGGGAGCTGTTTTTT
TRBV28	few	NA	TRBJ1-3	CASSSLRGAGNTIYF	TGTGCCAGCAGTTCTCTCAGGGGAGCTGGAAACACCATATATTTT
TRBV7-9	NA	NA	TRBJ1-1	CASSLDPSGTEAFF	TGTGCCAGCAGCTTAGACCCCTCAGGCACTGAAGCTTTCTTT
TRBV2	few	TRBD2	TRBJ2-2	CASSGTGTKNTGELFF	TGTGCCAGCAGTGGCACCGGGACTAAGAACACCGGGGAGCTGTTTTTT
TRBV27	many	NA	TRBJ2-7	CASKERVAGRDNEQYF	TGTGCCAGCAAAGAGAGGGTTGCGGGCAGGGACAACGAGCAGTACTTC
TRBV6-1	many	NA	TRBJ1-6	CASKGQNSPLHF	TGTGCCAGCAAGGGACAAAATTCACCCCTCCACTTT
TRBV7-2	many	TRBD2	TRBJ2-7	CASSLAATSGSPYEQYF	TGTGCCAGCAGCTTAGCAGCGACTAGCGGGAGCCCCTACGAGCAGTACTTC
TRBV5-1	many	TRBD1	TRBJ2-7	CASSPEGTGSLEQYF	TGCGCCAGCAGCCCGGAGGGGACAGGATCCCTCGAGCAGTACTTC
TRBV29-1	few	NA	TRBJ2-7	CSGHRRVGFYEQYF	TGCAGCGGCCACCGGCGGGTGGGGTTCTACGAGCAGTACTTC
TRBV20-1	many	NA	TRBJ2-3	CSAGRADTQYF	TGCAGTGCTGGCAGGGCAGATACGCAGTATTTT
TRBV6-1	NA	NA	TRBJ2-1	CASTGRSWYNEQFF	TGTGCCAGCACGGGACGGAGTTGGTACAATGAGCAGTTCTTC
TRBV11-3	many	NA	TRBJ1-1	CASSLVGGAEAFF	TGTGCCAGCAGCTTAGTCGGTGGAGCTGAAGCTTTCTTT
TRBV27	NA	TRBD1	TRBJ2-7	CASSLRPGQDHEQYF	TGTGCCAGCAGTTTACGACCGGGACAGGATCACGAGCAGTACTTC
TRBV29-1	many	NA	TRBJ2-7	CSVICDYEQYF	TGCAGCGTTATATGCGACTACGAGCAGTACTTC
TRBV6-1	many	TRBD1	TRBJ1-2	CASSRQGAKQIYGYTF	TGTGCCAGCAGTCGACAGGGAGCCAAGCAAATCTATGGCTACACCTTC
TRBV5-1	NA	TRBD1	TRBJ2-7	CTSGDQGAEEQYF	TGCACCAGCGGCGACCAGGGGGCTGAAGAGCAGTACTTC
TRBV7-2	NA	TRBD2	TRBJ2-1	CASSLRLAPYNEQFF	TGTGCCAGCAGCTTAAGACTAGCGCCCTACAATGAGCAGTTCTTC
TRBV20-1	many	NA	TRBJ2-7	CSAVENLSDEQYF	TGCAGTGCCGTAGAAAACCTAAGTGACGAGCAGTACTTC
TRBV4-1	few	NA	TRBJ2-7	CASSVMVVSYEQYF	TGCGCCAGCAGCGTGATGGTAGTATCCTACGAGCAGTACTTC
TRBV27	NA	TRBD1	TRBJ2-3	CASRPVGTGEDTQYF	TGTGCCAGCAGACCCGTCGGGACAGGGGAAGATACGCAGTATTTT
TRBV18	many	NA	TRBJ2-7	CASSRLGRNEQYF	TGTGCCAGCTCCCGTTTGGGGAGGAACGAGCAGTACTTC
TRBV29-1	few	NA	TRBJ1-5	CSVGGRGQEPQHF	TGCAGCGTTGGGGGCAGGGGCCAGGAGCCCCAGCATTTT
TRBV5-1	few	NA	TRBJ1-2	CASSLEGPPDGYTF	TGCGCCAGCAGCTTGGAGGGCCCGCCGGATGGCTACACCTTC
TRBV11-2	many	NA	TRBJ2-3	CASSFGRTDTQYF	TGTGCCAGCAGCTTTGGGCGCACAGATACGCAGTATTTT
TRBV28	many	TRBD2	TRBJ2-1	CASSLGSGGPRSYNEQFF	TGTGCCAGCAGTTTAGGTAGCGGGGGTCCTCGCTCCTACAATGAGCAGTTCTTC
TRBV7-9	NA	TRBD2	TRBJ2-3	CASSLRVAGATPDTQYF	TGTGCCAGCAGCTTAAGGGTAGCGGGAGCAACCCCGGATACGCAGTATTTT